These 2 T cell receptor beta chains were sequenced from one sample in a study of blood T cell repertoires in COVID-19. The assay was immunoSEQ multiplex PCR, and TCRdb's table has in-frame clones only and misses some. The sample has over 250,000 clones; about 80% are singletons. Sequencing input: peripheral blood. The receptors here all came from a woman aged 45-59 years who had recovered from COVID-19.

For the CDR3, the DNA is TGTGCCAGCAGTAGCCGGGGACTCCGCGAGCAGTACTTC. Amino acids: CASSSRGLREQYF. J is TRBJ2-7 and V is TRBV7-2; TRBD2 might be the D (6 bases). Trimming took 6 bases from V and 6 from J, leaving 15 bases between them. CDR1 is SGHTA and CDR2 is FQGNSA in the germline V gene. This CDR3 is built from 13 residues.

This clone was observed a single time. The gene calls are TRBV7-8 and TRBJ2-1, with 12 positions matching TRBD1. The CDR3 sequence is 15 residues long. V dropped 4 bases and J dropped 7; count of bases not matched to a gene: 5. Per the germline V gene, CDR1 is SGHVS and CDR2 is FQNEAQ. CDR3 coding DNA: TGTGCCAGCAGCTCGGGACAGGGGGCTTGGAATGAGCAGTTCTTC. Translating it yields CASSSGQGAWNEQFF.